This TCR beta chain stems from a study of T cells in Graves' hyperthyroidism and ophthalmopathy. Study-wide points: Progression to ophthalmopathy was predicted a median of 6.5 months early.

CDR3 length: 15 amino acids. V shed 1 base, J shed 1 base, and the junction held 4 bases outside the gene matches. This clonotype was seen ten or more times. Its matching antigen is unknown. Amplified TCR beta CDR3 regions derived from RNA transcripts. Carried out on the TCR CDR3, a first-round RT-PCR used the HTBI primer set. A single record per CDR3 protein comes from TCRdb applying MiXCR to the multiplex PCR reads. This sample has 500,000 to 750,000 distinct CDR3 sequences, with around 16% found just once. The TCR sequence derives from a woman younger than 45 with Graves' hyperthyroidism. The chain links TRBV12-3 or TRBV12-4 to TRBJ2-7, with 7 bases lining up with TRBD2. The material sequenced was blood. CDR3 DNA sequence: TGTGCCAGCAGTTTAGGGGTCGGGAGGTCCTACGAGCAGTACTTC. Translating gives CASSLGVGRSYEQYF.